This T cell receptor beta chain is from a study of T cell responses to AZD1222 COVID-19 vaccine. Study-level findings and limits: Spike-specific TCR breadth rose after two AZD1222 doses, and depth rose as well. Seropositive at baseline were only a handful of AZD1222 recipients. Researchers took repertoire samples only after the peak T cell response had come.

There are 16 residues in the CDR3. The V gene's germline CDR1 is MNHEY and CDR2 SVGAGI. Trimming left V 0 bases short and J 4 bases short, with 15 bases between. The analysis combined second doses at about 4 or about 12 weeks. Details on this clone: The antigen is not known.

Measured with immunoSEQ multiplex PCR; TCRdb has only the in-frame clones, and not every one. The sample consists of 85,000 to 95,000 clones, about 88% of them appearing once. The receptor was derived from an adult who received the AZD1222 COVID-19 vaccine. The V gene is TRBV6-5, the J gene TRBJ1-2; D may be TRBD1 (5 bases). The sample was peripheral blood, taken 28 days after the second AZD1222 dose. The CDR3 spells CASSYSRREQGYGYTF. CDR3 coding DNA: TGTGCCAGCAGTTACTCGAGGAGGGAGCAGGGCTATGGCTACACCTTC.